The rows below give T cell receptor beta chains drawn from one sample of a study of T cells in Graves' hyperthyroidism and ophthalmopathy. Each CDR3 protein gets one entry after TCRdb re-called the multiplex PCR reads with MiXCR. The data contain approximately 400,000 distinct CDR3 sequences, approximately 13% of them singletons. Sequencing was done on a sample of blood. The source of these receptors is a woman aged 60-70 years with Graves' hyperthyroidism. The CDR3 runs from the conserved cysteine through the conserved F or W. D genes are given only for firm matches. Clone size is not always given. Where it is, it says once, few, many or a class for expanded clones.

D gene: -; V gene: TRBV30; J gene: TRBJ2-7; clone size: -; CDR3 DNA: TGTGCCTGGGACTCAAGCTCCTACGAGCAGTACTTC; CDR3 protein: CAWDSSSYEQYF
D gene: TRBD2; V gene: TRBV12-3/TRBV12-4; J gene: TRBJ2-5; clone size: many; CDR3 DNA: TGTGCCAGCAGCCGTCCTGGAGGGAGGGCTGATGAGACCCAGTACTTC; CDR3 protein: CASSRPGGRADETQYF
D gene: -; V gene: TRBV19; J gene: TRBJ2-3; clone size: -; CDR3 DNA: TGTGCCACAAATACAGGGTCCGCTCAGCGTGGAGATACGCAGTATTTT; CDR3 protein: CATNTGSAQRGDTQYF
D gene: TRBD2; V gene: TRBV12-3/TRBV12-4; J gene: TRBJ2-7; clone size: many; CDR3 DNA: TGTGCCAGCAGTTTAGGAAAGGGACTAGCGGGAGTAGTAGGGTCCTACGAGCAGTACTTC; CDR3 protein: CASSLGKGLAGVVGSYEQYF
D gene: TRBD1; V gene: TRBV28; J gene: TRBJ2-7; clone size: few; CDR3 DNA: TGTGCCAGCAGGGAACAGGGGAACGAGCAGTACTTC; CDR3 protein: CASREQGNEQYF
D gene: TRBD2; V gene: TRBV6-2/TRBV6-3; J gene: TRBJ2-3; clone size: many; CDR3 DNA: TGTGCCAGCAGTCGGACTAGCGGGAGTGCGAATACGCAGTATTTT; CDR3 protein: CASSRTSGSANTQYF
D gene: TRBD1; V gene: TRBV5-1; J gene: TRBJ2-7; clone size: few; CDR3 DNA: TGCGCCAGCAGCAGAGGGGACAGGCTCATCTACGAGCAGTACTTC; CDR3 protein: CASSRGDRLIYEQYF
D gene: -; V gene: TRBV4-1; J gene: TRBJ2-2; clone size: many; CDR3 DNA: TGCGCCAGCAGCTCTGTCCTAGCCGGCGGGGAGCTGTTTTTT; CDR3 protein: CASSSVLAGGELFF
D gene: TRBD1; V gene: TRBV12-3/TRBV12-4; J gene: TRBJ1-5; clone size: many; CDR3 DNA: TGTGCCAGCAGTTTTGGGACAGGCTCTAAAGGGGGCAATCAGCCCCAGCATTTT; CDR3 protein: CASSFGTGSKGGNQPQHF
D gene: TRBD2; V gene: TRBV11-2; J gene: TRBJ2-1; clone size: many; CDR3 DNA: TGTGCCAGCAGCTCGACTAGCGGGAGTTTGGATGAGCAGTTCTTC; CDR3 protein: CASSSTSGSLDEQFF
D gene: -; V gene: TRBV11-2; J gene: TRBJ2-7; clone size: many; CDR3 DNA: TGTGCCAGCAGCCGGGGTGCCTACGAGCAGTACTTC; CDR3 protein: CASSRGAYEQYF
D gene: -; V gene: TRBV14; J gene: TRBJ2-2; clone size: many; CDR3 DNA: TGTGCCAGCAGTTGGCTCGCGAACACCGGGGAGCTGTTTTTT; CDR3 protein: CASSWLANTGELFF
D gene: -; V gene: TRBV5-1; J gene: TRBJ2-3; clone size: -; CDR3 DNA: TGCGCCAGCAGCTTTGATTGGGCAGATACGCAGTATTTT; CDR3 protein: CASSFDWADTQYF
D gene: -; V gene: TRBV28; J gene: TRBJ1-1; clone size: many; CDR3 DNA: TGTGCCAGCAGTTTAGAGTTGAGGACTGAAGCTTTCTTT; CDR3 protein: CASSLELRTEAFF
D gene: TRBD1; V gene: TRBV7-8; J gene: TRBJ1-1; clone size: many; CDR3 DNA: TGTGCCAGCAGCACCCACAGGGGAGGCACTGAAGCTTTCTTT; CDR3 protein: CASSTHRGGTEAFF
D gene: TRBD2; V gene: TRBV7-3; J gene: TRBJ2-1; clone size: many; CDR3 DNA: TGTGCCAGCAGCTCGCAACCGGGACTAGCGGGCCGCAGCTCCTACAATGAGCAGTTCTTC; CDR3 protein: CASSSQPGLAGRSSYNEQFF
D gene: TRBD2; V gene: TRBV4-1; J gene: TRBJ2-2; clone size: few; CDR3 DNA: TGCGCCAGCAGCCTCACCTCGGGGGGGGCCGGGGAGCTGTTTTTT; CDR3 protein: CASSLTSGGAGELFF
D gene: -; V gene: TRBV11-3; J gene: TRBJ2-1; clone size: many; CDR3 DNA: TGTGCCAGCAGCTTAGTAGGAGCGGGCTTCAATGAGCAGTTCTTC; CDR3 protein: CASSLVGAGFNEQFF
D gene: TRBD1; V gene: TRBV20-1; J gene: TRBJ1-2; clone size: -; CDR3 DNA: TGCAGTGCTAGAGATGACAGGGCCTACCCTGGCTACACCTTC; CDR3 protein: CSARDDRAYPGYTF
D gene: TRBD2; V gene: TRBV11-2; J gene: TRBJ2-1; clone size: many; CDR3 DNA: TGTGCCAGCAGCTTACTAGCGGGAGGAGGGGGGGGGGCTGCGGATGAGCAGTTCTTC; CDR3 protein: CASSLLAGGGGGAADEQFF
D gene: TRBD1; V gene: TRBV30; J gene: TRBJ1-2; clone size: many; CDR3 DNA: TGTGCCTGCAGGGACAGGGGGCGCAGGTATGGCTACACCTTC; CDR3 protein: CACRDRGRRYGYTF
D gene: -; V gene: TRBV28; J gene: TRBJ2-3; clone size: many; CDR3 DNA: TGTGCCAGCAGTCTCCCCCCGGCCCTTGGGGGTACGCAGTATTTT; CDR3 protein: CASSLPPALGGTQYF
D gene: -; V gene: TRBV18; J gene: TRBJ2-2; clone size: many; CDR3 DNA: TGTGCCAGCTCACTTCAGGACCTCGGTGGGGAGCTGTTTTTT; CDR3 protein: CASSLQDLGGELFF
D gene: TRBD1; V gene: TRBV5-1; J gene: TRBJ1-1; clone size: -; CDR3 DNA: TGCGCCAGCAGCAGCCAGGGGGGGGCCACTGAAGCTTTCTTT; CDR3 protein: CASSSQGGATEAFF
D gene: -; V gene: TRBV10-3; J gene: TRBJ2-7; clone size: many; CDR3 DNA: TGTGCCATCAGAGAGACTGGGAGGTTACACGAGCAGTACTTC; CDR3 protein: CAIRETGRLHEQYF
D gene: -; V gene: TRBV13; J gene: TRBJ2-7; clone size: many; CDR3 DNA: TGTGCCAGCAGTCTGGTCCTCGGGGAGCAGTACTTC; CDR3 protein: CASSLVLGEQYF
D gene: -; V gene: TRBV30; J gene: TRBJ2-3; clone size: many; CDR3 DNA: TGTGCCTGGAGTCACCGGGGAACAAACACAGATACGCAGTATTTT; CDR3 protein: CAWSHRGTNTDTQYF
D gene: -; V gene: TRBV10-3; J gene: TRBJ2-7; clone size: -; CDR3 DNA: TGTGCCATCAGGGTGGGGGACACCTACGAGCAGTACTTC; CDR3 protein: CAIRVGDTYEQYF
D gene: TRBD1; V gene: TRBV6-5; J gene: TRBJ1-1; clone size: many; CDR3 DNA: TGTGCCAGCAGTTACCGGGACAGTAAAACTGAAGCTTTCTTT; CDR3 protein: CASSYRDSKTEAFF
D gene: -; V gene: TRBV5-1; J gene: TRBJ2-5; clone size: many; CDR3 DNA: TGCGCCAGCACCCTTAGCGGAGGAGGATTAGAGACCCAGTACTTC; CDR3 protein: CASTLSGGGLETQYF
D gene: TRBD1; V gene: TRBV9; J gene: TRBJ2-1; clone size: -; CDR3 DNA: TGTGCCAGCAGCTCCTCCCCAAGGGACAGGGGGCCCGAGAGCTCCTACAATGAGCAGTTCTTC; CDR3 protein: CASSSSPRDRGPESSYNEQFF
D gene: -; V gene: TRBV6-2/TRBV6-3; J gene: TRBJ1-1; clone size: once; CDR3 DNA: TGTGCCAGCAGTTACTCGAGGTCTGGGGTTACTGAAGCTTTCTTT; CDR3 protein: CASSYSRSGVTEAFF
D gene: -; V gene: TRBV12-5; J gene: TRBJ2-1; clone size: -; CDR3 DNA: TGTGCAATAGTGGGTTACAATGAGCAGTTCTTC; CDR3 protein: CAIVGYNEQFF
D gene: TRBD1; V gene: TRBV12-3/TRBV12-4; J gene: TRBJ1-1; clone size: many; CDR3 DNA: TGTGCCAGCAGCCCGACAGGGGAGACTGAAGCTTTCTTT; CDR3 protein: CASSPTGETEAFF
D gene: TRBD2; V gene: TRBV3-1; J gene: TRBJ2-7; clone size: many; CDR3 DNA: TGTGCCAGCAGCCAGGTTAGCGGGAGAGCCTCCTACGAGCAGTACTTC; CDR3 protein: CASSQVSGRASYEQYF
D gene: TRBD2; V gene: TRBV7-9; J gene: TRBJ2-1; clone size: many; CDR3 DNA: TGTGCCAGCAGCGGAGGGACTAGCGGGAGAGTGGATGAGCAGTTCTTC; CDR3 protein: CASSGGTSGRVDEQFF
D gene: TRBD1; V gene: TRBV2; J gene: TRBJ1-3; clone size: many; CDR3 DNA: TGTGCCAGCAGCGGGACAGGGAGAGACACCATATATTTT; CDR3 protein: CASSGTGRDTIYF
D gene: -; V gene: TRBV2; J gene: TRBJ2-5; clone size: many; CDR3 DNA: TGTGCCAGCAGGATGGACCAGGGAGAGACCCAGTACTTC; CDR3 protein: CASRMDQGETQYF
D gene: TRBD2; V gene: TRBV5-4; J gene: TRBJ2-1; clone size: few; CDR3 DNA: TGTGCCAGCAGCTCTAGCGGAGGCCTGTACAATGAGCAGTTCTTC; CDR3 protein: CASSSSGGLYNEQFF
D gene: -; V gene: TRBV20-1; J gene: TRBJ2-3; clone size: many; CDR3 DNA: TGCAGTGCCCCTCCCCAGGGCGGCCCCGGACAAGATACGCAGTATTTT; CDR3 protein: CSAPPQGGPGQDTQYF
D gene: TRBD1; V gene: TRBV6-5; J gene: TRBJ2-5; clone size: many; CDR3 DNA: TGTGCCAGCAGTTACTGGGACAGGGGGCAGGAGACCCAGTACTTC; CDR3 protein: CASSYWDRGQETQYF
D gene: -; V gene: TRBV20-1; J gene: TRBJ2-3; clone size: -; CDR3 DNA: TGCAGTGCTAGACTAGGGGCAGATACGCAGTATTTT; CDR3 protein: CSARLGADTQYF
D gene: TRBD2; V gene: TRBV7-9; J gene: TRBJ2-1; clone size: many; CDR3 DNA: TGTGCCACCCTCCCCTCCCGGACTAGCCCCCGGGATGAGCAGTTCTTC; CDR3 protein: CATLPSRTSPRDEQFF
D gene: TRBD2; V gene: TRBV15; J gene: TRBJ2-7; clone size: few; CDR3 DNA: TGTGCCACCAGCAGAGATAGCGGGAGGTATTACGAGCAGTACTTC; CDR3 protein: CATSRDSGRYYEQYF
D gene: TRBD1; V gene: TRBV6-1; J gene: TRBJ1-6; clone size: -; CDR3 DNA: TGTGCCAGCAAGTGGACAGGGGGACCCCTCCACTTT; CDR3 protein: CASKWTGGPLHF
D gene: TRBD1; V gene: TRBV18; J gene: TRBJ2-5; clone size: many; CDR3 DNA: TGTGCCAGCTCACCTGGATGGGGACAGACTGTTTGGGAGACCCAGTACTTC; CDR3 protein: CASSPGWGQTVWETQYF
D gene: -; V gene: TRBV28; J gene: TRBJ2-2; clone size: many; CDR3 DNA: TGTGCCAGCAGGGTGGGAGCGAACACCGGGGAGCTGTTTTTT; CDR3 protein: CASRVGANTGELFF
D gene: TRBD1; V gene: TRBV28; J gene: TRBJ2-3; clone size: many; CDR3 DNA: TGTGCCAGTACAGGGGGCGGGACAGATACGCAGTATTTT; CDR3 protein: CASTGGGTDTQYF
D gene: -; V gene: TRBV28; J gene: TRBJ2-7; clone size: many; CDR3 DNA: TGTGCCAGCAGTTTATCGGTAGTTCAGGAGCAGTACTTC; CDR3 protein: CASSLSVVQEQYF
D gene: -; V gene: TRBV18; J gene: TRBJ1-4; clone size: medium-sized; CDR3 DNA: TGTGCCAGCTCAGCCAATCCGGGACCTATTAATGAAAAACTGTTTTTT; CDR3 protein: CASSANPGPINEKLFF
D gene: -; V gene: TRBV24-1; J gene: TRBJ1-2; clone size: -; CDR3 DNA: TGTGCCACCAGTGGGGCCGCCACGGGCTACACCTTC; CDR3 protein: CATSGAATGYTF